This record covers a single TCR beta chain. What it recognizes is unknown. Using immunoSEQ multiplex PCR, the repertoire was profiled, and TCRdb retains in-frame clones only, with some absent. The profile shows about 140,000 clones, roughly 90% of them singletons. The data belong to a study of T cell responses to AZD1222 COVID-19 vaccine. Study-wide points: A rise in Spike-specific TCR breadth and depth followed two AZD1222 doses. Clonal diversity was possibly underestimated; the donors were predominantly white British and more often female. With dominance at 160-218 and 743-854, vaccine-associated CD4 TCRs spanned spike. Only after the peak T cell response were repertoires sampled.

Germline V lookup: CDR1 MDHEN, CDR2 SYDVKM. The CDR3 runs 14 residues. The germline V and J ends were trimmed by 3 bases and 0 bases, with 6 bases remaining between them. The chain uses TRBV28 and TRBJ1-3; D remains unclear. Specimen: peripheral blood, collected on day 0 of AZD1222 vaccination. This receptor was obtained from an adult in good health. The CDR3 region is CASSFPSSGNTIYF. DNA of the CDR3: TGTGCCAGCAGTTTTCCAAGCTCTGGAAACACCATATATTTT.